This T cell receptor beta chain was captured by sequencing in a study of cytomegalovirus exposure and HLA in healthy donors. This clone was detected only once. Unmatched junction bases numbered 12, after V lost 7 bases and J lost 0 bases. Germline-derived CDR1 and CDR2 are SQVTM and ANQGSEA. The CDR3 has 16 residues. Researchers ran the PCR with 60 Vbeta and 13 Jbeta primers. Sequencing was performed with immunoSEQ multiplex PCR; in TCRdb, only in-frame clones are kept and a portion is missing. The sample includes around 92,000 clones, 70% to 80% of them seen just once. The receptor comes from a man in his 60s in good health and CMV-seropositive. Sample: PBMCs. The rearrangement links TRBV29-1 to TRBJ1-1, with TRBD1 identical over 9 bases. In nucleotides, the CDR3 is TGCAGCGCACAGGGGGCCCCCCGAGTCATGAACACTGAAGCTTTCTTT. It codes for CSAQGAPRVMNTEAFF.